What follows are 19 T cell receptor beta chains derived from one specimen sequenced in a study of T cells in Graves' hyperthyroidism and ophthalmopathy. RNA transcripts provided the source from which TCR beta CDR3 regions were amplified. Initially, a first-round RT-PCR of the TCR CDR3 employed the HTBI primer set. TCRdb fed the multiplex PCR reads into MiXCR, producing one record per CDR3 protein. This table has almost 350,000 distinct CDR3 sequences, roughly 20% appearing once. The material sequenced was blood. The receptors come from a woman aged 40 to 50 with Graves' ophthalmopathy.

At least ten counts were recorded for this clonotype. The J gene is TRBJ2-3, the V gene TRBV6-5; 11 nucleotides align to TRBD2. The CDR3 consists of 15 residues. Germline assignment: CDR1 MNHEY and CDR2 SVGAGI. J gave up 3 bases and V 4 bases, and 3 bases lay outside the gene matches. DNA for the CDR3: TGTGCCAGCAGTTTAGCGGGAGGGAGTACAGATACGCAGTATTTT. The encoded protein is CASSLAGGSTDTQYF.

The chain links TRBV20-1 to TRBJ1-2; TRBD1 matches 7 bases. Germline V gene lookup returns CDR1 DFQATT and CDR2 SNEGSKA (reference sequence). V trimming: 5 bases; J trimming: 6 bases; junction bases outside the gene matches: 9. This CDR3 is built from 13 residues. The CDR3 loop is CSAGVETGHGYTF. The CDR3 DNA reads TGCAGTGCTGGGGTGGAGACAGGGCATGGCTACACCTTC.

In this sample, this clonotype turned up a few times. Just one base apart from a much larger clone, this may be a read error. J is TRBJ2-7 and V is TRBV20-1, with TRBD1 as a possible D gene (5 bases). V lost 2 bases to trimming and J lost 3 bases, with 8 bases between them. Looked up from germline, CDR1 is DFQATT and CDR2 is SNEGSKA (reference sequence). This CDR3 is built from 12 residues. The CDR3 is CSARKGVYEQYF. Here the CDR3 DNA reads TGCAGTGCTAGAAAAGGGGTCTACGAGCAGTACTTC.

This clonotype was picked up many times. This rearrangement joins TRBV24-1 to TRBJ1-5, with D perhaps TRBD1 (6 bases). This CDR3 has 14 residues. V was cut by 5 bases and J by 6 bases, with 13 bases left in between. Germline values: CDR1 KGHDR, CDR2 SFDVKD. The CDR3 sequence is CATSGSQGTQPQHF. CDR3 bases: TGTGCCACCAGTGGTTCTCAGGGGACTCAGCCCCAGCATTTT.

This clonotype was seen many times. The chain recombines TRBV7-2 with TRBJ2-4; 7 bases are shared with TRBD1. J lost 2 bases, V lost 1 base, and 2 bases had no gene match. Germline V lookup: CDR1 SGHTA, CDR2 FQGNSA. The CDR3 totals 15 residues. For the CDR3, the DNA is TGTGCCAGCAGCTTAGTAGGGGGCACCAAAAACATTCAGTACTTC. Translation: CASSLVGGTKNIQYF.

This clonotype was seen ten or more times. The chain employs TRBV11-2 and TRBJ2-2; D call uncertain. Between the trimmed V and J ends, which lost 5 bases and 1 base, there was a span of 11 bases. Germline CDR1 and CDR2: SGHAT and FQNNGV. The length of the CDR3 is 15 residues. In DNA form, the CDR3 reads TGTGCCAGCAGCCCTGGTCAGAGGAACACCGGGGAGCTGTTTTTT. Protein product: CASSPGQRNTGELFF.

This clonotype was found many times. The genes are TRBV12-3 or TRBV12-4 and TRBJ2-7, with 12 bases aligning to TRBD2. V dropped 1 base and J dropped 1; count of bases not matched to a gene: 5. The CDR3 has 17 amino acids. CDR3 nucleotide sequence: TGTGCCAGCAGTTTAGTCCTCCTAGCGGGAGGGTCCTACGAGCAGTACTTC. Its translation: CASSLVLLAGGSYEQYF.

The chain uses TRBV11-2 and TRBJ2-7, with D perhaps assigned TRBD1 or TRBD2 (6 bases each). The length of the CDR3 is 16 residues. The V end lost 2 bases, the J end lost 0 bases, and 14 bases lay between the germline ends. CDR1 is SGHAT and CDR2 is FQNNGV in the germline V gene. The CDR3 DNA reads as TGTGCCAGCAGCTTATTGAGGGGGGTTCCCTCCTACGAGCAGTACTTC. This codes for CASSLLRGVPSYEQYF.

The sample holds many counts of this clonotype. The gene calls are TRBV6-2 or TRBV6-3 and TRBJ1-5; D is unresolved. Trimming shortened V by 6 bases and J by 1 base, and 7 bases separated the two germline ends. Germline V CDR1 and CDR2: MNHEY, SVGEGT. The length of the CDR3 is 13 residues. The CDR3 loop is CASRGRSNQPQHF. The CDR3 DNA reads TGTGCCAGCAGAGGAAGGAGCAATCAGCCCCAGCATTTT.

The rearrangement uses TRBV11-1 and TRBJ2-7, with 15 nucleotides matching TRBD2. CDR1 is SGHAT, CDR2 FQDESV, per germline (reference sequence). The V segment lost 5 bases and the J segment 5 bases; nucleotides outside the gene matches: 13. This CDR3 comprises 18 residues. The CDR3 sequence: CASSAIGLAGGPTNEQYF. CDR3 nucleotide sequence: TGTGCCAGCAGCGCTATTGGACTAGCGGGAGGGCCAACGAACGAGCAGTACTTC.

The table lists this clonotype with many counts. The chain carries TRBV3-1 and TRBJ2-5; D might be TRBD2 (6 bases). The CDR3 contains 16 residues. Per germline, CDR1 LGHDT and CDR2 YNNKEL (reference sequence). Trimming stripped 0 bases from V and 1 base from J, with 12 bases between. DNA of the CDR3: TGTGCCAGCAGCCAAGAACGGGGGAGGCTCCAAGAGACCCAGTACTTC. This gives the protein CASSQERGRLQETQYF.

This chain connects TRBV10-1 to TRBJ2-5, with D possibly TRBD2 on 5 matching bases. Trimming removed 6 bases from V and 5 bases from J, with 31 bases in between. The CDR3 is made up of 19 amino acids. Germline V gene sequence: CDR1 WNHNN, CDR2 SYGVQD (reference sequence). As DNA, the CDR3 is TGCGCCAGCAGATACCTGAGGGCAGGCATACTTCGAGTTTGGGAGACCCAGTACTTC. Encoded protein: CASRYLRAGILRVWETQYF.

This clonotype was seen repeatedly, ten times or more. The chain links TRBV6-1 to TRBJ2-5; possibly TRBD2 for D (5 bases). CDR3 length: 15 amino acids. Germline V gene lookup returns CDR1 MNHNS and CDR2 SASEGT. Trimming took 4 bases from V and 2 from J, leaving 14 bases between them. CDR3 DNA: TGTGCCAGCAGTGTCCGTCCGCTAGCACAAGAGACCCAGTACTTC. It codes for CASSVRPLAQETQYF.

This clonotype was recorded many times. One end of the junction varies from germline; a read error may be responsible. The V and J genes are TRBV6-5 and TRBJ2-5, with 8 bases matching TRBD2. Germline values: CDR1 MNHEY, CDR2 SVGAGI. The CDR3 runs 15 residues. The CDR3 DNA follows: TGTGCCAGCGGTTACGGCGGGAGGACCCAAGAGACCCAGTACTTC. It is translated as CASGYGGRTQETQYF.

The sample holds many counts of this clonotype. The CDR3, as DNA: TGTGCCAGCAGCTCCTGGGGACAGGTGAACACTGAAGCTTTCTTT. It yields the protein CASSSWGQVNTEAFF. The chain employs TRBV7-8 and TRBJ1-1; 8 bases fit TRBD1. The CDR3 runs 15 residues. V lost 4 bases to trimming and J lost 0 bases; unmatched junction nucleotides: 4. The germline V gene encodes CDR1 SGHVS and CDR2 FQNEAQ.

This clonotype was found many times. V gene TRBV27 combines with J gene TRBJ2-5; perhaps TRBD1 as D (6 bases). The V gene's germline CDR1 is MNHEY and CDR2 SMNVEV (reference sequence). The CDR3 has 13 residues. The V and J ends lost 8 bases and 7 bases respectively, with 17 bases between them. The CDR3 reads CASRYLRGGTQYF. The CDR3 DNA reads TGTGCCAGCCGTTATCTTCGAGGGGGGACCCAGTACTTC.

This clonotype was seen many times. The chain couples TRBV7-3 to TRBJ2-2; D unresolved. The CDR3 is 14 amino acids. V was pared by 5 bases and J by 6 bases, with 13 bases between. Germline assignment: CDR1 SGHTA and CDR2 FQGTGA. CDR3 nucleotides: TGTGCCAGCAGCCGATCAGGAGCCTCCGGGGAGCTGTTTTTT. Its protein is CASSRSGASGELFF. Looking up the rest from reference TRBV7-3 and TRBJ2-2 gives the full variable domain: GAGVSQTPSNKVTEKGKYVELRCDPISGHTALYWYRQSLGQGPEFLIYFQGTGAADDSGLPNDRFFAVRPEGSVSTLKIQRTERGDSAVYLCASSRSGASGELFFGEGSRLTVL.

This chain connects TRBV5-1 to TRBJ1-2; no definite D call. CDR1 and CDR2 (germline): SGHRS, YFSETQ. The CDR3 has 13 residues. V dropped 2 bases and J dropped 1 base, with 6 bases sitting between them. CDR3 DNA sequence: TGCGCCAGCAGCTTACAGAGTAACTATGGCTACACCTTC. Its protein is CASSLQSNYGYTF.

The sample holds many counts of this clonotype. CDR3 loop: CASRTPGPPGELFF. For the CDR3, the DNA is TGTGCCAGCAGGACTCCTGGACCCCCCGGGGAGCTGTTTTTT. This chain links TRBV6-1 with TRBJ2-2; D uncertain. The CDR3 has 14 residues. From germline, CDR1 is MNHNS and CDR2 SASEGT. The V end was cut by 6 bases, the J end by 6 bases, with 14 bases between.